A single sample is the source of the 17 T cell receptor beta chains below, sequenced in a study of T-cell reconstitution after alpha-beta-depleted transplantation in children. Construction of the TCRbeta library involved unique molecular identifiers. Each CDR3 protein is one row after TCRdb ran MiXCR on the PCR reads. Of 530,000 or so distinct CDR3 sequences listed, roughly 27% were seen once; the top ten hold under 45%. This specimen was PBMCs, taken before TCRalphabeta/CD19-depleted stem cell transplant. The receptors stem from a boy in the first two years of life with Wiskott-Aldrich syndrome, due to receive a stem cell transplant.

In this sample, this clonotype turned up a few times. The chain is built from TRBV27 and TRBJ1-1; D is unclear. The CDR3 is made up of 15 amino acids. Between the trimmed V and J ends, which lost 2 bases and 1 base, there was a span of 11 bases. From germline, CDR1 is MNHEY and CDR2 SMNVEV (reference sequence). The CDR3 DNA is TGTGCCAGCAGTTTACTGCAGCCAACGAACACTGAAGCTTTCTTT. This encodes CASSLLQPTNTEAFF.

The chain has TRBV5-1 and TRBJ2-1; D possibly corresponds to TRBD2 (5 bases). V dropped 1 base and J dropped 4 bases, with 9 bases sitting between them. The CDR3 extends over 14 amino acids. Germline CDR1 is SGHRS and CDR2 is YFSETQ. CDR3 residues: CASSLQSGYNEQFF. As DNA, the CDR3 is TGCGCCAGCAGCTTGCAGTCGGGATACAATGAGCAGTTCTTC.

The V call is TRBV9, the J call TRBJ2-1; unclear D gene. Germline CDR1 SGDLS, CDR2 YYNGEE. CDR3 length equals 13 residues. V was cut by 0 bases and J by 9 bases, with 10 bases left in between. CDR3 in DNA: TGTGCCAGCAGCGTAGGACTCTTCGGTGAGCAGTTCTTC. It translates to CASSVGLFGEQFF.

J is TRBJ2-7 and V is TRBV24-1; D is unclear. CDR3 size: 15 residues. Trimming left V 4 bases short and J 6 bases short, with 18 bases between. Germline V lookup: CDR1 KGHDR, CDR2 SFDVKD. In DNA form, the CDR3 reads TGTGCCACCAGTGACTCGAGACGGCTGTCCGGCGAGCAGTACTTC. This translates into CATSDSRRLSGEQYF.

The CDR3 region is CASSPGTSGIATDEQFF. DNA of the CDR3: TGTGCCAGCAGTCCCGGGACTAGCGGAATCGCCACGGATGAGCAGTTCTTC. The gene calls are TRBV27 and TRBJ2-1, with 11 bases fitting TRBD2. The CDR3 runs to 17 residues. V lost 5 bases, J lost 8 bases, and 14 bases stayed unmatched. Per the germline V gene, CDR1 is MNHEY and CDR2 is SMNVEV (reference sequence).

This clonotype was observed a handful of times. The chain links TRBV11-1 to TRBJ2-2; 7 bases align to TRBD1. Germline trimming cut 5 bases from V and 4 bases from J; bases unmatched to any gene: 16. Germline V gene data show CDR1 as SGHAT and CDR2 as FQDESV (reference sequence). This CDR3 has 18 residues. CDR3 sequence: CASSQPTKTDRPTGELFF. CDR3 bases: TGTGCCAGCAGCCAACCAACCAAGACGGACAGGCCCACCGGGGAGCTGTTTTTT.

This clonotype was detected a few times. The V and J genes are TRBV5-1 and TRBJ1-1; D unclear. V dropped 1 base and J dropped 5 bases, with 15 bases sitting between them. The CDR3 totals 15 residues. CDR1 and CDR2 from the germline V gene are SGHRS and YFSETQ. CDR3 loop: CASSLSSELGTEAFF. CDR3 DNA: TGCGCCAGCAGCTTGTCGTCAGAACTGGGGACTGAAGCTTTCTTT.

This clonotype was detected a few times. This chain uses TRBV7-9 with TRBJ2-2; 10 positions match TRBD2. V shed 1 base and J 1 base; nucleotides not matched to a gene: 3. The CDR3 extends over 17 amino acids. Germline V CDR1 and CDR2: SEHNR, FQNEAQ (reference sequence). CDR3 sequence reads: CASSLGSSGRNTGELFF. The DNA of the CDR3 is TGTGCCAGCAGCTTAGGGTCTAGCGGGAGGAACACCGGGGAGCTGTTTTTT.

The sample holds a few counts of this clonotype. The rearrangement links TRBV6-2 or TRBV6-3 to TRBJ1-1; the D gene is possibly TRBD1 (6 bases). CDR1 is MNHEY, CDR2 SVGEGT, per germline. Trimming left V 2 bases short and J 4 bases short, with 11 bases between. This CDR3 is 14 amino acids long. CDR3 sequence: CASSYGGGITEAFF. CDR3 coding DNA: TGTGCCAGCAGTTACGGCGGGGGCATCACTGAAGCTTTCTTT.

This clonotype came up many times. The V and J genes are TRBV10-3 and TRBJ2-1; 9 bases agree with TRBD2. Trimming removed 5 bases from V and 15 bases from J; junction bases left unmatched: 5. The germline V gene has CDR1 ENHRY and CDR2 SYGVKD. The CDR3 is made up of 11 amino acids. The CDR3 here is CAISIAGVVFF. Written as DNA, the CDR3 is TGTGCCATCAGTATAGCGGGAGTTGTGTTCTTC.

In its sample, this clonotype was seen a few times. V is TRBV20-1 and J is TRBJ2-7, with TRBD2 matching 12 bases. The CDR3 runs to 14 residues. CDR1 is DFQATT, CDR2 SNEGSKA, per germline (reference sequence). The V segment lost 3 bases and the J segment 4 bases; nucleotides outside the gene matches: 4. The CDR3: CSARLAGGRYEQYF. Written as DNA, the CDR3 is TGCAGTGCTAGGCTAGCGGGAGGGAGGTACGAGCAGTACTTC.

This sequence joins TRBV29-1 and TRBJ1-2; D perhaps matches TRBD1 (5 bases). The ends were cut back, 2 bases at V and 4 bases at J, with 5 bases in the middle. The germline V gene has CDR1 SQVTM and CDR2 ANQGSEA. CDR3 length equals 11 residues. The CDR3 nucleotides are TGCAGCGTTGAACAGGGCTATGGCTACACCTTC. It encodes CSVEQGYGYTF.

The V call is TRBV20-1, the J call TRBJ2-1, with TRBD2 identical over 8 bases. Germline V gene sequence: CDR1 DFQATT, CDR2 SNEGSKA (reference sequence). This CDR3 has 15 residues. V shed 5 bases and J 3 bases; nucleotides not matched to a gene: 9. The CDR3 region is CSAYDGGLDYNEQFF. CDR3 nucleotides: TGCAGTGCTTACGACGGGGGACTAGACTACAATGAGCAGTTCTTC.

The V and J genes are TRBV5-1 and TRBJ2-3; 8 nucleotides line up with TRBD2. V gave up 4 bases and J gave up 3 bases; unmatched junction bases: 13. CDR1 is SGHRS, CDR2 YFSETQ, per germline. This CDR3 is 17 amino acids long. The CDR3 region has the DNA TGCGCCAGCAGCCTTGCCTCAACTAGCGGAGCGACAGATACGCAGTATTTT. It is translated as CASSLASTSGATDTQYF.

This clonotype was picked up a small number of times. This chain links TRBV4-1 with TRBJ1-4; TRBD1 matches 9 bases. This CDR3 has 15 residues. CDR1 is MGHRA and CDR2 is YSYEKL in the germline V gene. The ends lost 1 base at V and 5 bases at J; junction bases unmatched: 2. CDR3 coding DNA: TGCGCCAGCAGCCAAGCCGGGACAGGGAATGAAAAACTGTTTTTT. Its protein product is CASSQAGTGNEKLFF.

The chain joins TRBV24-1 to TRBJ2-3, with 10 bases matching TRBD1. This CDR3 comprises 15 residues. With V trimmed by 4 bases and J by 3 bases, 3 bases remained unmatched. Germline V lookup: CDR1 KGHDR, CDR2 SFDVKD. The DNA of the CDR3 is TGTGCCACCAGTGAGGGGGACAGGGGAACAGATACGCAGTATTTT. It specifies CATSEGDRGTDTQYF.

The chain joins TRBV5-1 to TRBJ2-2; a weak D match, TRBD1 (5 bases). The germline CDR1 and CDR2 sequences are SGHRS and YFSETQ. V lost 4 bases and J 8 bases, leaving 21 bases between the germline ends. The CDR3 extends over 16 amino acids. CDR3 amino acids: CASSEGSRAPSGELFF. CDR3 nucleotides: TGCGCCAGCAGCGAAGGGTCCAGGGCTCCGTCAGGGGAGCTGTTTTTT. Filled out from reference TRBV5-1 and TRBJ2-2, the complete variable domain reads KAGVTQTPRYLIKTRGQQVTLSCSPISGHRSVSWYQQTPGQGLQFLFEYFSETQRNKGNFPGRFSGRQFSNSRSEMNVSTLELGDSALYLCASSEGSRAPSGELFFGEGSRLTVL.